This T cell receptor beta chain came from a study of cytomegalovirus exposure and HLA in healthy donors. Study conclusions and caveats: The authors later linked a missense DCLRE1C variant to TCR beta V- and J-gene trimming. CMV serostatus was the sole immune exposure information available. A few V segments could not be told apart, such as TRBV6-2 and TRBV6-3, and were left out.

Notes on this clone: As yet, its antigen is unknown.

The V gene end was trimmed by 4 bases and the J gene end by 5 bases; junction bases not matched to a gene: 5. CDR1 LGHNA and CDR2 YSLEER come from the germline V gene. CDR3 size: 14 residues. The PCR used 60 Vbeta and 13 Jbeta primers. Only in-frame clones appear in the TCRdb table, and some are missing; sequencing was by immunoSEQ multiplex PCR. Its table lists roughly 100,000 clones. Input material: PBMCs. The clonotype comes from a man aged 45 to 65 in good health and CMV-seronegative. The J gene is TRBJ2-5, the V gene TRBV4-3; 9 positions match TRBD1. The CDR3: CASSLDRGRETQYF. Here the CDR3 DNA reads TGCGCCAGCAGCCTCGACAGGGGGAGGGAGACCCAGTACTTC.